The 23 T cell receptor beta chains below come from one sample, sequenced in a study of T cell responses to AZD1222 COVID-19 vaccine. Clones were read by immunoSEQ multiplex PCR, and TCRdb kept only the in-frame ones, dropping some. The sample lists more than 100,000 clones, roughly 90% occurring once. The sequencing used peripheral blood, collected on day 0 of AZD1222 vaccination. All receptors derive from an adult in good health.

CDR3 region: CASSQGLAGVTLQYF. DNA for the CDR3: TGTGCCAGCAGCCAAGGGCTAGCGGGAGTCACGCTGCAGTACTTC. The J gene is TRBJ2-7, the V gene TRBV3-1 (or the pseudogene TRBV3-2), with 10 bases fitting TRBD2. The CDR3 runs to 15 residues. Per germline, CDR1 LGHDT and CDR2 YNNKEL (reference sequence). V lost 1 base to trimming and J lost 9 bases; unmatched junction nucleotides: 9.

This chain connects TRBV19 to TRBJ1-3; unclear D gene. The length of the CDR3 is 15 residues. Trimming removed 5 bases at V and 2 bases at J, with 13 bases between. CDR1 and CDR2 (germline): LNHDA, SQIVND (reference sequence). The CDR3 DNA reads as TGTGCCAGTAGTTTTGCTCGGACCACTGGAAACACCATATATTTT. This gives the protein CASSFARTTGNTIYF.

This chain joins TRBV24-1 and TRBJ1-1, with D unresolved. From germline, CDR1 is KGHDR and CDR2 SFDVKD. CDR3 length equals 13 residues. V lost 9 bases and J lost 4, with 14 bases in between. The chain's CDR3 is CATRGGPSTEAFF. The CDR3 DNA is TGTGCCACCCGCGGCGGTCCGAGCACTGAAGCTTTCTTT.

This sequence joins TRBV30 and TRBJ2-3; a weak D match, TRBD2 (5 bases). Germline assignment: CDR1 GTSNPN and CDR2 SVGIG (reference sequence). Trimming removed 4 bases from V and 4 bases from J, with 9 bases in between. The CDR3 length is 12 residues. The CDR3 nucleotides are TGTGCCTGGACCCCGGGGTCAGATACGCAGTATTTT. Translation gives CAWTPGSDTQYF.

The chain links TRBV2 to TRBJ2-3, with 10 bases fitting TRBD1. The V segment lost 6 bases and the J segment 6 bases; nucleotides outside the gene matches: 9. The CDR3 sequence is 15 residues long. Germline V lookup: CDR1 SNHLY, CDR2 FYNNEI. CDR3: CASSDRDRGRDTQYF. The CDR3 DNA reads as TGTGCCAGCAGCGACCGGGACAGGGGTCGGGATACGCAGTATTTT.

The chain combines TRBV5-1 with TRBJ2-2; D call uncertain. CDR1 and CDR2 from the germline V gene are SGHRS and YFSETQ. The V gene lost 1 base and the J gene lost 5 bases, with 9 bases spanning the gap. The CDR3 has 14 amino acids. The CDR3 is CASSLSQQTGELFF. The CDR3 region has the DNA TGCGCCAGCAGCTTGTCTCAGCAGACCGGGGAGCTGTTTTTT.

The sample holds one count of this clone. The chain joins TRBV4-2 to TRBJ2-1, with 13 nucleotides matching TRBD2. The CDR3 is 15 residues long. CDR1 and CDR2 (germline): LGHNA, YNFKEQ. The junction had 4 bases not matched to a gene; V was cut back by 3 bases and J by 8 bases. The CDR3 reads CASSQGTSGTDEQFF. The CDR3 nucleotides read TGTGCCAGCAGCCAGGGGACTAGCGGGACCGATGAGCAGTTCTTC.

This clone was picked up one time. The V and J genes are TRBV25-1 and TRBJ2-2; 9 bases are shared with TRBD1. V lost 7 bases and J lost 6; bases outside the gene matches: 9. Germline CDR1 is MGHDK and CDR2 is SYGVNS. CDR3 length: 15 residues. The CDR3 is CASTSTGGLAGELFF. Written as DNA, the CDR3 is TGTGCCAGCACATCGACAGGGGGATTGGCCGGGGAGCTGTTTTTT.

The DNA of the CDR3 is TGCGCCAGCAGCCTCGTCGGGCGGGGAGAGACTGAAGCTTTCTTT. Protein: CASSLVGRGETEAFF. The V gene is TRBV5-1, the J gene TRBJ1-1; D uncertain. The CDR3 contains 15 residues. V lost 4 bases and J 5 bases, leaving 18 bases between the germline ends. From germline, CDR1 is SGHRS and CDR2 YFSETQ. Combining the CDR3 with reference TRBV5-1 and TRBJ1-1 gives the whole variable domain KAGVTQTPRYLIKTRGQQVTLSCSPISGHRSVSWYQQTPGQGLQFLFEYFSETQRNKGNFPGRFSGRQFSNSRSEMNVSTLELGDSALYLCASSLVGRGETEAFFGQGTRLTVV.

This clone was detected once. The genes are TRBV24-1 and TRBJ2-1; a weak D match, TRBD2 (6 bases). Germline loops: CDR1 KGHDR, CDR2 SFDVKD. The CDR3 sequence is 12 residues long. The germline V and J ends were trimmed by 9 bases and 4 bases, with 9 bases remaining between them. The DNA of the CDR3 is TGTGCCACCGGGACTGCATACAATGAGCAGTTCTTC. Protein product: CATGTAYNEQFF.

CDR3 protein: CASSLGDGENQPQHF. For the CDR3, the DNA is TGTGCCAGCAGCTTAGGGGACGGGGAAAATCAGCCCCAGCATTTT. The genes are TRBV7-9 and TRBJ1-5; possibly TRBD1 for D (5 bases). The CDR3 runs to 15 residues. Trimming stripped 1 base from V and 4 bases from J, with 11 bases between. CDR1 is SEHNR, CDR2 FQNEAQ, per germline (reference sequence).

The rearrangement uses TRBV19 and TRBJ1-5, with D possibly being TRBD1 (5 bases). The CDR3 has 17 residues. The V end was cut by 6 bases, the J end by 0 bases, with 18 bases between. Germline CDR1 is LNHDA and CDR2 is SQIVND (reference sequence). CDR3 DNA: TGTGCCAGTAGGATATCGTCGCGACAGCTTAGCAATCAGCCCCAGCATTTT. Its protein is CASRISSRQLSNQPQHF. Combining the CDR3 with reference TRBV19 and TRBJ1-5 gives the whole variable domain DGGITQSPKYLFRKEGQNVTLSCEQNLNHDAMYWYRQDPGQGLRLIYYSQIVNDFQKGDIAEGYSVSREKKESFPLTVTSAQKNPTAFYLCASRISSRQLSNQPQHFGDGTRLSIL.

This clone has a single count. The chain has TRBV3-1 (or the pseudogene TRBV3-2) and TRBJ1-3; no clear D gene. The CDR3 sequence is 13 residues long. In germline, CDR1 is LGHDT, CDR2 YNNKEL (reference sequence). V lost 3 bases to trimming and J lost 0 bases, with 3 bases between them. The CDR3 is CASSQSSGNTIYF. CDR3 in DNA: TGTGCCAGCAGCCAGTCCTCTGGAAACACCATATATTTT.

The chain couples TRBV2 to TRBJ2-1; 15 nucleotides agree with TRBD2. CDR1 is SNHLY, CDR2 FYNNEI, per germline. Trimming took 6 bases from V and 2 from J; bases not matched to a gene: 2. The CDR3 loop spans 16 amino acids. Written as DNA, the CDR3 is TGTGCCAGCAGGGGACTAGCGGGGGGCCCCTACAATGAGCAGTTCTTC. This codes for CASRGLAGGPYNEQFF.

This clone was found once. The chain has TRBV2 and TRBJ2-5; D call uncertain. The CDR3 runs to 12 residues. The V end lost 6 bases, the J end lost 5 bases, and 10 bases lay between the germline ends. Germline V gene data show CDR1 as SNHLY and CDR2 as FYNNEI. The CDR3 DNA reads TGTGCCAGCAGCGGCGAAGGTGAGACCCAGTACTTC. It yields the protein CASSGEGETQYF.

The chain employs TRBV6-1 and TRBJ2-7, with D possibly TRBD1 on 6 matching bases. Germline CDR1 is MNHNS and CDR2 is SASEGT. The CDR3 covers 14 residues. Trimming took 3 bases from V and 2 from J, leaving 11 bases between them. The chain's CDR3 is CASSEWDTAYEQYF. The CDR3, as DNA: TGTGCCAGCAGTGAGTGGGACACTGCCTACGAGCAGTACTTC.

This chain connects TRBV10-3 to TRBJ1-4; D remains ambiguous. Germline loops: CDR1 ENHRY, CDR2 SYGVKD. Trimming removed 0 bases from V and 0 bases from J, with 11 bases in between. The CDR3 sequence is 17 residues long. The CDR3 coding sequence is TGTGCCATCAGTGAGTCGGGATCCGCAGCAACTAATGAAAAACTGTTTTTT. Its protein product is CAISESGSAATNEKLFF.

The V and J genes are TRBV10-3 and TRBJ2-7, with 7 bases lining up with TRBD1. CDR3 length: 12 amino acids. Germline V gene lookup returns CDR1 ENHRY and CDR2 SYGVKD. With V trimmed by 10 bases and J by 1 base, 4 bases remained unmatched. In DNA form, the CDR3 reads TGTGCCACCCTGACAGGGTCCTACGAGCAGTACTTC. It is translated as CATLTGSYEQYF.

The J gene is TRBJ2-1, the V gene TRBV5-4, with 8 bases aligning to TRBD2. Germline V gene data show CDR1 as SGHNT and CDR2 as YYREEE (reference sequence). The CDR3 has 16 residues. The J segment lost 8 bases and the V segment lost 3 bases, leaving 13 bases of the junction unmatched. CDR3 sequence reads: CASSSHPGLGIYEQFF. In nucleotides, the CDR3 is TGTGCCAGCAGCTCCCATCCGGGACTAGGGATCTATGAGCAGTTCTTC.

CDR3 DNA sequence: TGTGCCACCACGGGGGGGCTTGTCAATGAGCAGTTCTTC. Protein sequence: CATTGGLVNEQFF. The V and J genes are TRBV6-5 and TRBJ2-1, with 8 bases identical to TRBD2. Germline V lookup: CDR1 MNHEY, CDR2 SVGAGI. J lost 6 bases, V lost 10 bases, and 8 bases had no gene match. CDR3 length equals 13 residues.

The chain couples TRBV15 to TRBJ1-4; 8 nucleotides agree with TRBD1. Germline-derived CDR1 and CDR2 are LNHNV and YYDKDF (reference sequence). This CDR3 has 13 residues. Trimming removed 7 bases from V and 10 bases from J; junction bases left unmatched: 8. The CDR3 reads CATTSTGGSKLFF. The CDR3 DNA reads as TGTGCCACCACCTCAACAGGGGGATCAAAACTGTTTTTT. Full variable domain (rest looked up from reference TRBV15 and TRBJ1-4): DAMVIQNPRYQVTQFGKPVTLSCSQTLNHNVMYWYQQKSSQAPKLLFHYYDKDFNNEADTPDNFQSRRPNTSFCFLDIRSPGLGDTAMYLCATTSTGGSKLFFGSGTQLSVL.

J is TRBJ2-1 and V is TRBV7-2; D might be TRBD2 (7 bases). The CDR3 contains 12 residues. Trimming stripped 4 bases from V and 10 bases from J, with 11 bases between. The germline V gene has CDR1 SGHTA and CDR2 FQGNSA. CDR3 protein: CASSSGRGEQFF. The CDR3 nucleotides are TGTGCCAGCAGCTCTGGGAGGGGGGAGCAGTTCTTC.

This chain joins TRBV2 and TRBJ2-5; D is perhaps TRBD2 (6 bases). CDR1 SNHLY and CDR2 FYNNEI come from the germline V gene. V was cut by 7 bases and J by 4 bases, with 19 bases left in between. CDR3 length equals 15 residues. The CDR3 reads CASIWDSQASETQYF. CDR3 sequence (DNA): TGTGCCAGCATATGGGACTCCCAGGCATCAGAGACCCAGTACTTC.